Listed below are T cell receptor beta chains from one sample, sequenced in a study of OX40 agonist ivuxolimab in advanced cancers. Data came from immunoSEQ multiplex PCR; TCRdb stores just in-frame clones and leaves some out. This sample carries under 65,000 clones, approximately 79% of them seen once, and the ten largest clones take about 2.2%. This specimen was CD4+ or CD8+ T cells sorted from blood, taken in a trial of the OX40 agonist ivuxolimab. These TCRs come from an adult with an advanced solid tumor such as melanoma, head and neck, liver or kidney cancer. Both conserved end residues are part of each CDR3. D genes are given only for firm matches. The listing skips clone size in some rows; elsewhere it reads once, few, many or a size class.

J gene: TRBJ2-4
V gene: TRBV6-5
clone size: -
D gene: TRBD2
CDR3 DNA: TGTGCCAGCAGACCGGGAGGGGGATACATTCAGTACTTC
CDR3 protein: CASRPGGGYIQYF

J gene: TRBJ2-1
V gene: TRBV2
clone size: -
D gene: TRBD2
CDR3 DNA: TGTGCCAGAGCGGGGGGGCCTTACAATGAGCAGTTCTTC
CDR3 protein: CARAGGPYNEQFF

J gene: TRBJ1-6
V gene: TRBV30
clone size: -
D gene: -
CDR3 DNA: TGTGCCTTGGTAGGGACGAGCTCCTATAATTCACCCCTCCACTTT
CDR3 protein: CALVGTSSYNSPLHF

J gene: TRBJ2-2
V gene: TRBV19
clone size: -
D gene: -
CDR3 DNA: TGTGCCAGTAGTCCCGGGACCGTGACCGGGGAGCTGTTTTTT
CDR3 protein: CASSPGTVTGELFF

J gene: TRBJ2-1
V gene: TRBV27
clone size: -
D gene: TRBD2
CDR3 DNA: TGTGCCAGCAGTTATTTAACTAGCGGGGACAATGAGCAGTTCTTC
CDR3 protein: CASSYLTSGDNEQFF

J gene: TRBJ2-7
V gene: TRBV6-1
clone size: -
D gene: -
CDR3 DNA: TGTGCCAGCAGTGAACGTGGGTTAACCTACGAGCAGTACTTC
CDR3 protein: CASSERGLTYEQYF

J gene: TRBJ2-7
V gene: TRBV6-1
clone size: -
D gene: TRBD2
CDR3 DNA: TGTGCCAGCCGAGCGGGAGCGATCTACGAGCAGTACTTC
CDR3 protein: CASRAGAIYEQYF

J gene: TRBJ2-1
V gene: TRBV5-1
clone size: -
D gene: -
CDR3 DNA: TGCGCCAGCTGGGGGTCGGACAATGAGCAGTTCTTC
CDR3 protein: CASWGSDNEQFF

J gene: TRBJ2-5
V gene: TRBV30
clone size: -
D gene: TRBD2
CDR3 DNA: TGTGCCTGGAAACTAGCGGGAGGATCGGAAGAGACCCAGTACTTC
CDR3 protein: CAWKLAGGSEETQYF

J gene: TRBJ1-6
V gene: TRBV5-1
clone size: -
D gene: -
CDR3 DNA: TGCGCCAGCAGCTTGGCCTCAGGGCCCTACTCTAATTCACCCCTCCACTTT
CDR3 protein: CASSLASGPYSNSPLHF

J gene: TRBJ2-6
V gene: TRBV4-1
clone size: once
D gene: TRBD1
CDR3 DNA: TGCGCCAGCACCTCCTCATTCGGGACAGGGGTGGGGACTGGGGCCAACGTCCTGACTTTC
CDR3 protein: CASTSSFGTGVGTGANVLTF

J gene: TRBJ1-1
V gene: TRBV5-4
clone size: -
D gene: -
CDR3 DNA: TGTGCCAGCAGCCATGCGGTGAGGAGCACTGAAGCTTTCTTT
CDR3 protein: CASSHAVRSTEAFF

J gene: TRBJ1-2
V gene: TRBV29-1
clone size: -
D gene: -
CDR3 DNA: TGCAGCTCAGGGGATTGGAACTATGGCTACACCTTC
CDR3 protein: CSSGDWNYGYTF

J gene: TRBJ1-4
V gene: TRBV28
clone size: few
D gene: -
CDR3 DNA: TGTGCCAGCAGCGCATATCAGGGGTTGGAAAAACTGTTTTTT
CDR3 protein: CASSAYQGLEKLFF

J gene: TRBJ1-2
V gene: TRBV29-1
clone size: -
D gene: -
CDR3 DNA: TGCAGCGTTGAGGGGGGAATAAATGGCTACACCTTC
CDR3 protein: CSVEGGINGYTF

J gene: TRBJ2-3
V gene: TRBV6-5
clone size: once
D gene: TRBD1
CDR3 DNA: TGTGCCAGCAGCTCACCGGGACAGGGTACAGATACGCAGTATTTT
CDR3 protein: CASSSPGQGTDTQYF

J gene: TRBJ2-3
V gene: TRBV7-6
clone size: -
D gene: TRBD2
CDR3 DNA: TGTGCCAGCAGCTTAACTCAGCGGGGGGTCACAGATACGCAGTATTTT
CDR3 protein: CASSLTQRGVTDTQYF

J gene: TRBJ2-7
V gene: TRBV2
clone size: -
D gene: -
CDR3 DNA: TGTGCCAGCAGTGAGGCTCATCGGGGCGAGCAGTACTTC
CDR3 protein: CASSEAHRGEQYF

J gene: TRBJ2-1
V gene: TRBV27
clone size: -
D gene: TRBD1
CDR3 DNA: TGTGCCAGCAGTTTACGGGACAGGGGCTCCTACAATGAGCAGTTCTTC
CDR3 protein: CASSLRDRGSYNEQFF

J gene: TRBJ2-7
V gene: TRBV4-2
clone size: -
D gene: -
CDR3 DNA: TGTGCCAGCAGCGCTGGTGGAGGGATCTACGAGCAGTACTTC
CDR3 protein: CASSAGGGIYEQYF

J gene: TRBJ1-2
V gene: TRBV7-6
clone size: -
D gene: -
CDR3 DNA: TGTGCCAGCAGCTATAGCACCGGGACGGACTATGGCTACACCTTC
CDR3 protein: CASSYSTGTDYGYTF

J gene: TRBJ1-1
V gene: TRBV20-1
clone size: few
D gene: -
CDR3 DNA: TGCAGTGCTAGAAGGAGCACTGAAGCTTTCTTT
CDR3 protein: CSARRSTEAFF

J gene: TRBJ1-1
V gene: TRBV5-4
clone size: once
D gene: -
CDR3 DNA: TGTGCCAGCAGCTTGGTCCTACCGGGGGTCACTGAAGCTTTCTTT
CDR3 protein: CASSLVLPGVTEAFF

J gene: TRBJ2-2
V gene: TRBV5-4
clone size: -
D gene: -
CDR3 DNA: TGTGCCAGCTTTCCAGGGACTCGCTCAACCGGGGAGCTGTTTTTT
CDR3 protein: CASFPGTRSTGELFF

J gene: TRBJ2-5
V gene: TRBV29-1
clone size: -
D gene: -
CDR3 DNA: TGCAGCGTCGTTGGAGGTTACAGGGCCCAGGAGACCCAGTACTTC
CDR3 protein: CSVVGGYRAQETQYF

J gene: TRBJ1-2
V gene: TRBV5-1
clone size: -
D gene: TRBD1
CDR3 DNA: TGCGCCAGCAGCCACGGGACAGCGAGTGGTAACTATGGCTACACCTTC
CDR3 protein: CASSHGTASGNYGYTF

J gene: TRBJ2-7
V gene: TRBV6-5
clone size: -
D gene: -
CDR3 DNA: TGTGCCAGCAGTTACCTCCAGAGATCCTACGAGCAGTACTTC
CDR3 protein: CASSYLQRSYEQYF

J gene: TRBJ2-1
V gene: TRBV18
clone size: -
D gene: TRBD1
CDR3 DNA: TGTGCCAGCTCATCAGTTGGGACAGGGGTGGATGAGCAGTTCTTC
CDR3 protein: CASSSVGTGVDEQFF

J gene: TRBJ1-3
V gene: TRBV7-2
clone size: -
D gene: -
CDR3 DNA: TGTGCCAGCAGCTTAGGTCTGCTGATCTGGGACACCATATATTTT
CDR3 protein: CASSLGLLIWDTIYF

J gene: TRBJ2-3
V gene: TRBV5-1
clone size: -
D gene: -
CDR3 DNA: TGCGCCAGCAGCTTGGAGGGGGGGCAAAAAGATACGCAGTATTTT
CDR3 protein: CASSLEGGQKDTQYF

J gene: TRBJ2-7
V gene: TRBV2
clone size: -
D gene: TRBD1
CDR3 DNA: TGTGCCAGCAGTCGGGCAGGGGGCTGGTACGAGCAGTACTTC
CDR3 protein: CASSRAGGWYEQYF

J gene: TRBJ2-2
V gene: TRBV14
clone size: -
D gene: -
CDR3 DNA: TGTGCCAGCAGCCCAAGACTCACCGGGGAGCTGTTTTTT
CDR3 protein: CASSPRLTGELFF

J gene: TRBJ2-7
V gene: TRBV6-5
clone size: -
D gene: -
CDR3 DNA: TGTGCCAGCAGAACAAGCATGGACGAGCAGTACTTC
CDR3 protein: CASRTSMDEQYF

J gene: TRBJ1-1
V gene: TRBV7-6
clone size: -
D gene: -
CDR3 DNA: TGTGCCAGCAGCACCGGTCTGGGGAACACTGAAGCTTTCTTT
CDR3 protein: CASSTGLGNTEAFF

J gene: TRBJ2-7
V gene: TRBV30
clone size: -
D gene: -
CDR3 DNA: TGTGCCTGGAGAGAATTTTACGAGCAGTACTTC
CDR3 protein: CAWREFYEQYF

J gene: TRBJ2-3
V gene: TRBV28
clone size: -
D gene: TRBD2
CDR3 DNA: TGTGCCAGCAGGAGGACTAGCGGGTTCGATTTT
CDR3 protein: CASRRTSGFDF

J gene: TRBJ1-5
V gene: TRBV30
clone size: -
D gene: TRBD1
CDR3 DNA: TGTGCCTGGGGACAGGGGAACAATCAGCCCCAGCATTTT
CDR3 protein: CAWGQGNNQPQHF

J gene: TRBJ1-5
V gene: TRBV6-5
clone size: -
D gene: -
CDR3 DNA: TGTGCCAGCAGTCGTGACATCGATAGCAATCAGCCCCAGCATTTT
CDR3 protein: CASSRDIDSNQPQHF

J gene: TRBJ2-1
V gene: TRBV19
clone size: -
D gene: TRBD2
CDR3 DNA: TGTGCCAGTTCGGGACTAGCGGGGGACCTGGGGTTCTTC
CDR3 protein: CASSGLAGDLGFF

J gene: TRBJ1-2
V gene: TRBV7-9
clone size: once
D gene: -
CDR3 DNA: TGTGCCAGCAGCTTCGGGGGGGTCTATGGCTACACCTTC
CDR3 protein: CASSFGGVYGYTF

J gene: TRBJ2-5
V gene: TRBV5-1
clone size: once
D gene: -
CDR3 DNA: TGCGCCAGCAGCTTGGATATTGCCCCGATCCTCGGCGAGACCCAGTACTTC
CDR3 protein: CASSLDIAPILGETQYF

J gene: TRBJ2-3
V gene: TRBV6-5
clone size: -
D gene: TRBD2
CDR3 DNA: TGTGCCAGCAGTTACCGGACTAGCGGGTCAGATACGCAGTATTTT
CDR3 protein: CASSYRTSGSDTQYF

J gene: TRBJ2-3
V gene: TRBV4-2
clone size: -
D gene: -
CDR3 DNA: TGTGCCAGCAGCCCTCCCCGGTTAGCAGATACGCAGTATTTT
CDR3 protein: CASSPPRLADTQYF

J gene: TRBJ1-4
V gene: TRBV11-3
clone size: -
D gene: -
CDR3 DNA: TGTGCCAGCAGCTTACCATCCCGGGATCTTCCCCGTAATGAAAAACTGTTTTTT
CDR3 protein: CASSLPSRDLPRNEKLFF

J gene: TRBJ2-2
V gene: TRBV2
clone size: -
D gene: -
CDR3 DNA: TGTGCCAGCAGTGAGAGTGGGAGAGGCACCGGGGAGCTGTTTTTT
CDR3 protein: CASSESGRGTGELFF

J gene: TRBJ1-3
V gene: TRBV28
clone size: -
D gene: -
CDR3 DNA: TGTGCCAGCAGCCCCGGGGCCTCTGGAAACACCATATATTTT
CDR3 protein: CASSPGASGNTIYF

J gene: TRBJ2-7
V gene: TRBV9
clone size: -
D gene: -
CDR3 DNA: TGTGCCAGCAGCAGCGGCCTTAACTACGAGCAGTACTTC
CDR3 protein: CASSSGLNYEQYF

J gene: TRBJ1-3
V gene: TRBV7-9
clone size: -
D gene: -
CDR3 DNA: TGTGCCAGCAGCTTAGCGCTCGCGTTCTCTGGAAACACCATATATTTT
CDR3 protein: CASSLALAFSGNTIYF

J gene: TRBJ2-3
V gene: TRBV7-9
clone size: -
D gene: -
CDR3 DNA: TGTGCCAGCAGCTTAGCCACAGGGTTCACAGATACGCAGTATTTT
CDR3 protein: CASSLATGFTDTQYF

J gene: TRBJ2-7
V gene: TRBV5-1
clone size: once
D gene: TRBD2
CDR3 DNA: TGCGCCAGCAGCTTGGAACCGAGCGGGAACTACGAGCAGTACTTC
CDR3 protein: CASSLEPSGNYEQYF

J gene: TRBJ1-5
V gene: TRBV30
clone size: few
D gene: -
CDR3 DNA: TGTGCCTGGAGTGTTGGGTTGGGTAGCAATCAGCCCCAGCATTTT
CDR3 protein: CAWSVGLGSNQPQHF

J gene: TRBJ2-7
V gene: TRBV6-1
clone size: -
D gene: TRBD1
CDR3 DNA: TGTGCCATCCAACAAGGGACAGCATTCTACGAGCAGTACTTC
CDR3 protein: CAIQQGTAFYEQYF

J gene: TRBJ1-1
V gene: TRBV15
clone size: -
D gene: -
CDR3 DNA: TGTGCCACCAGCACGGCGAACACTGAAGCTTTCTTT
CDR3 protein: CATSTANTEAFF

J gene: TRBJ2-1
V gene: TRBV7-3
clone size: once
D gene: TRBD2
CDR3 DNA: TGTGCCAGCAGCTTAACCCCTCGGCGGGAGGGCGGAAATGAGCAGTTCTTC
CDR3 protein: CASSLTPRREGGNEQFF

J gene: TRBJ2-7
V gene: TRBV30
clone size: -
D gene: -
CDR3 DNA: TGTGCCTGGGGTAGGAGCTACGAGCAGTACTTC
CDR3 protein: CAWGRSYEQYF